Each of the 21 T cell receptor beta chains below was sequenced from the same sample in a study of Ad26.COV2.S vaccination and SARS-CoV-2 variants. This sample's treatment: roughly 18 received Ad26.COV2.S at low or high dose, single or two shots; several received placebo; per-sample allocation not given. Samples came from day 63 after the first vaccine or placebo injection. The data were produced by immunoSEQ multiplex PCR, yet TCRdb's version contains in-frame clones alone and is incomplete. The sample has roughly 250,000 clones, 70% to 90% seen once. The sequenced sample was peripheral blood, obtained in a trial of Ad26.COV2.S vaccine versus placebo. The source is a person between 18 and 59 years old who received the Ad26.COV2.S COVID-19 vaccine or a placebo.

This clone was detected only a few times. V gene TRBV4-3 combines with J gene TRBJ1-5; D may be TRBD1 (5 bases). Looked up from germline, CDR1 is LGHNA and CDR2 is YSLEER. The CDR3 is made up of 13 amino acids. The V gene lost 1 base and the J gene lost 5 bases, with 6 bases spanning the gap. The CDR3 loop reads CASSQVQDQPQHF. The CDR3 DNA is TGCGCCAGCAGCCAAGTACAGGATCAGCCCCAGCATTTT.

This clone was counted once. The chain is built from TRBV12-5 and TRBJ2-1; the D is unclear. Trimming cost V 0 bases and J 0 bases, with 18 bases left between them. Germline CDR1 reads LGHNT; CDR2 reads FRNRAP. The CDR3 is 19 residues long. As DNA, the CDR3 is TGTGCTAGTGGTTTGGTACCTAACTACCCCTGGGGCTCCTACAATGAGCAGTTCTTC. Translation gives CASGLVPNYPWGSYNEQFF. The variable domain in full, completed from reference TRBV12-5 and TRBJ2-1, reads DARVTQTPRHKVTEMGQEVTMRCQPILGHNTVFWYRQTMMQGLELLAYFRNRAPLDDSGMPKDRFSAEMPDATLATLKIQPSEPRDSAVYFCASGLVPNYPWGSYNEQFFGPGTRLTVL.

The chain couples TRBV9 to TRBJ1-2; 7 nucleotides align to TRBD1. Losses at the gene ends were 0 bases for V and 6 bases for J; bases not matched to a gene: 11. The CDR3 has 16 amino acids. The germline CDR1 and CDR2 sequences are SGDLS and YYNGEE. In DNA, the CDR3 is TGTGCCAGCAGCGTAGGACTAGGGGGCGGTGTGGATGGCTACACCTTC. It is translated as CASSVGLGGGVDGYTF. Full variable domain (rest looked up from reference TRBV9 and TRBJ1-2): DSGVTQTPKHLITATGQRVTLRCSPRSGDLSVYWYQQSLDQGLQFLIQYYNGEERAKGNILERFSAQQFPDLHSELNLSSLELGDSALYFCASSVGLGGGVDGYTFGSGTRLTVV.

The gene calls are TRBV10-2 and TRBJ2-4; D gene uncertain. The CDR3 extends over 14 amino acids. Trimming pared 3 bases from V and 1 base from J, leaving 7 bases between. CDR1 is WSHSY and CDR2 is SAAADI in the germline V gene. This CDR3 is CASSEIRAKNIQYF. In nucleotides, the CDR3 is TGCGCCAGCAGTGAAATCAGGGCCAAAAACATTCAGTACTTC.

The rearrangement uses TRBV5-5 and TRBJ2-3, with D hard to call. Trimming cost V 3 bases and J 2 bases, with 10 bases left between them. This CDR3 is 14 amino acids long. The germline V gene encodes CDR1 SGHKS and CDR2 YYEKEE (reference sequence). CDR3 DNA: TGTGCCAGCAGCTCCGTAGATAACACAGATACGCAGTATTTT. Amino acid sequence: CASSSVDNTDTQYF.

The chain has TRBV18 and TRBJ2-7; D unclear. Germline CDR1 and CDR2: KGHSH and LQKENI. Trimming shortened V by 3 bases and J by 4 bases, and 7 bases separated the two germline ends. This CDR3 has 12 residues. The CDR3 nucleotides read TGTGCCAGCTCACCGGGCTCGTACGAGCAGTACGTC. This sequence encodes CASSPGSYEQYV.

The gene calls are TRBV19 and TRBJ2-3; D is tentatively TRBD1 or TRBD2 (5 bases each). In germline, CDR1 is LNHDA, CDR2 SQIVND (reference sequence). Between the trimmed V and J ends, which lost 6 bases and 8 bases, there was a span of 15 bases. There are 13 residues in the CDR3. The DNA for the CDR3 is TGTGCCAGTAGCGAAGGGACCTCCGGTACGCAGTATTTT. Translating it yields CASSEGTSGTQYF.

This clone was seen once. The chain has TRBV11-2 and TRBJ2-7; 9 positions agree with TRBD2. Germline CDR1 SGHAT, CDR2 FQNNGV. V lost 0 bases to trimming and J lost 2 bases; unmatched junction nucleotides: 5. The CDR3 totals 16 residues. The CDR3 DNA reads TGTGCCAGCAGCTTAGATTGGGCGGGAGGGCCCTACGAGCAGTACGTC. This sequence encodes CASSLDWAGGPYEQYV.

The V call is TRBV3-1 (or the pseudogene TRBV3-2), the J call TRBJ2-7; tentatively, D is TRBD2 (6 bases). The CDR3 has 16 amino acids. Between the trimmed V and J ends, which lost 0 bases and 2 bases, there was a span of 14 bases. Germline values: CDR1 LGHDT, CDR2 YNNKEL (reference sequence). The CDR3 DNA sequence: TGTGCCAGCAGCCAAGAAACGGTGGGGGGAACCTACGAGCAGTACTTC. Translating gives CASSQETVGGTYEQYF.

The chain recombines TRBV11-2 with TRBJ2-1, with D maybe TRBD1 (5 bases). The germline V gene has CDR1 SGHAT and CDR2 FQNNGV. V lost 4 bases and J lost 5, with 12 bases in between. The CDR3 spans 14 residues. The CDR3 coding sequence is TGTGCCAGCAGCTCAATCCTGGGGCACAATGAGCAGTTCTTC. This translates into CASSSILGHNEQFF.

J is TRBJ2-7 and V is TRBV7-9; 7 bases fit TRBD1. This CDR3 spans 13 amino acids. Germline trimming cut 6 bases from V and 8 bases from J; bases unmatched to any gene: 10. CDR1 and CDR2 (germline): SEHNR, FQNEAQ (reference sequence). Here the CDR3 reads CASRRQGNPQQYF. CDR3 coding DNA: TGTGCCAGCAGACGACAGGGAAATCCGCAGCAGTACTTC.

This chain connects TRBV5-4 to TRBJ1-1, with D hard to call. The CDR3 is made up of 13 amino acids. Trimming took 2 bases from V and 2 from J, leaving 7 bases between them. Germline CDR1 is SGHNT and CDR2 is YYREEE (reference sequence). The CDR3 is CASSFGINTEAFF. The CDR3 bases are TGTGCCAGCAGCTTTGGCATAAACACTGAAGCTTTCTTT. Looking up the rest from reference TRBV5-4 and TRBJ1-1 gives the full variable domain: ETGVTQSPTHLIKTRGQQVTLRCSSQSGHNTVSWYQQALGQGPQFIFQYYREEENGRGNFPPRFSGLQFPNYSSELNVNALELDDSALYLCASSFGINTEAFFGQGTRLTVV.

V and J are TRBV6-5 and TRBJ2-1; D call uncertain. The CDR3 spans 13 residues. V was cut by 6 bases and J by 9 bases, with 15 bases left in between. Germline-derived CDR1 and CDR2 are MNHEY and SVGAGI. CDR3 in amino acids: CASSRPNEREQFF. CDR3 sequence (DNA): TGTGCCAGCAGCAGGCCTAATGAACGTGAGCAGTTCTTC.

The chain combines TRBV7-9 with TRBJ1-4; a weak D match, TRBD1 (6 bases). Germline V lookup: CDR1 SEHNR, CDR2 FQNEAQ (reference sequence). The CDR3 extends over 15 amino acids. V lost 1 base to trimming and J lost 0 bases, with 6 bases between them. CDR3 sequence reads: CASSLGQATNEKLFF. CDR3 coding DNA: TGTGCCAGCAGCTTAGGACAGGCAACTAATGAAAAACTGTTTTTT.

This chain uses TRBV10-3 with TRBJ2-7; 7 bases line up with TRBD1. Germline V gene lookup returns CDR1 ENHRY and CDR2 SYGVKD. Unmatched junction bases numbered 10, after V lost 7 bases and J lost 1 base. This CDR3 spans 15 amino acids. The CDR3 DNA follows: TGTGCCATCACCCGAGGACAGGATGAATCCTACGAGCAGTACTTC. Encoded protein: CAITRGQDESYEQYF.

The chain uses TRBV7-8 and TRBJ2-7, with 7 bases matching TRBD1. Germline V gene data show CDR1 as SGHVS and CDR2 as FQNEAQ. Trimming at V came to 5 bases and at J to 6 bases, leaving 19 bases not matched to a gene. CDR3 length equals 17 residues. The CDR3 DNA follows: TGTGCCAGCAGCCCCCGCCTCGGAGGACAGGATCTGTCCGAGCAGTACTTC. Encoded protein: CASSPRLGGQDLSEQYF. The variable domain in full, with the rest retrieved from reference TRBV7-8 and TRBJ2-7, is GAGVSQSPRYKVAKRGQDVALRCDPISGHVSLFWYQQALGQGPEFLTYFQNEAQLDKSGLPSDRFFAERPEGSVSTLKIQRTQQEDSAVYLCASSPRLGGQDLSEQYFGPGTRLTVT.

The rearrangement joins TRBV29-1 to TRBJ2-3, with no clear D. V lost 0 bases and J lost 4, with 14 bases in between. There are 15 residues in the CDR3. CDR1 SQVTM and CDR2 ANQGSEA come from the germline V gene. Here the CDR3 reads CSVEDRTIFPDTQYF. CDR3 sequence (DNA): TGCAGCGTTGAAGATCGAACCATCTTCCCAGATACGCAGTATTTT.

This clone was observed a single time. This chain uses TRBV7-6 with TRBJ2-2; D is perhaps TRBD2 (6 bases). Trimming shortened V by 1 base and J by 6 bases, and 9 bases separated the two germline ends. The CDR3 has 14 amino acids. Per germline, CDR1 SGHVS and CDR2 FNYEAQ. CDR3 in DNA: TGTGCCAGCAGCTTAGTGGGGGGTGCCGGGGAGCTGTTTTTT. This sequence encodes CASSLVGGAGELFF.

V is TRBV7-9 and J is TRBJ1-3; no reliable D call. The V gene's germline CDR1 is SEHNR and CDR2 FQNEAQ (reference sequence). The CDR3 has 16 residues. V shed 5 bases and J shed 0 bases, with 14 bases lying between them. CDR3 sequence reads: CASSRPPESSGNTIYF. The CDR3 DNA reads TGTGCCAGCAGCAGGCCACCGGAGAGCTCTGGAAACACCATATATTTT.

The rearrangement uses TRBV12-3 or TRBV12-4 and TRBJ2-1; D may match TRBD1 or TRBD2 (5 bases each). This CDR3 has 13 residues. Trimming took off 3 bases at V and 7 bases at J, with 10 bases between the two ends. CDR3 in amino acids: CASSFGTVNEQFF. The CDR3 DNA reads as TGTGCCAGCAGTTTTGGGACGGTGAATGAGCAGTTCTTC.

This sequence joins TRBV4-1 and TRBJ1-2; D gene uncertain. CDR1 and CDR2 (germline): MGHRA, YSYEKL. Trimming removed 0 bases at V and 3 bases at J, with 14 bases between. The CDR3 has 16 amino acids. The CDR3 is CASSQDKPDTYYGYTF. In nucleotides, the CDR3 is TGCGCCAGCAGCCAAGATAAGCCCGACACCTACTATGGCTACACCTTC.